Listed here are 3 T cell receptor beta chains from one sample, sequenced in a study of T cells expressing NK-cell markers. TCRdb processed the 5' RACE reads again and assigns one entry to each CDR3 protein, with no DNA. This table lists 400,000 or so distinct CDR3 sequences. The specimen sequenced was blood T cells: a sorted CD56 or NKG2C T cell subset, CD4+ or CD8+ T cells, or bulk PBMC T cells (not recorded which). The source is a woman in her forties or fifties in good health.

This rearrangement joins TRBV2 to TRBJ2-2; TCRdb proposes TRBD2, but this gene call is untestable without DNA. This CDR3 comprises 18 residues. In germline, CDR1 is SNHLY, CDR2 FYNNEI. CDR3 protein: CASSEGTSFPANTGELFF.

V usage is TRBV9 and J usage is TRBJ2-7; the D gene TCRdb calls, TRBD1, cannot be checked with no DNA. This CDR3 region has 13 residues. Germline assignment: CDR1 SGDLS and CDR2 YYNGEE. CDR3 region: CASSAQPRGEQYF. Combining the CDR3 with reference TRBV9 and TRBJ2-7 gives the whole variable domain DSGVTQTPKHLITATGQRVTLRCSPRSGDLSVYWYQQSLDQGLQFLIQYYNGEERAKGNILERFSAQQFPDLHSELNLSSLELGDSALYFCASSAQPRGEQYFGPGTRLTVT.

The chain recombines TRBV19 with TRBJ2-3; lacking DNA, the TRBD1 call made by TCRdb goes unchecked. Per the germline V gene, CDR1 is LNHDA and CDR2 is SQIVND (reference sequence). The CDR3 totals 19 residues. This CDR3 is CASPPAGTGEIDSTDTQYF.